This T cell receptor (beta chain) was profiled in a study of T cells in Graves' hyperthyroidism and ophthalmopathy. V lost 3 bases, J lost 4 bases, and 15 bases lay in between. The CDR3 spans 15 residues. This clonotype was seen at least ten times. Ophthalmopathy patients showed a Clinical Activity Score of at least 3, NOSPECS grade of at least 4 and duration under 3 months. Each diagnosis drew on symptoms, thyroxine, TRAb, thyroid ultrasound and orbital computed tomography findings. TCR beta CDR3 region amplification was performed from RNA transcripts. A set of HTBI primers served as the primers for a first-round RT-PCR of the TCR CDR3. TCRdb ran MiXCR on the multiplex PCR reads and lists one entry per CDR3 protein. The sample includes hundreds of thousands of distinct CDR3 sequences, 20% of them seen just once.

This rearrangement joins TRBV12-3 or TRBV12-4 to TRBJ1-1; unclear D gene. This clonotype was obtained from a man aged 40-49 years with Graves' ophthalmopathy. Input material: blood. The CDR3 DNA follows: TGTGCCAGCAGTTTGACTCCTAGAGTGGGCACTGAAGCTTTCTTT. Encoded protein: CASSLTPRVGTEAFF.